Listed below are T cell receptor beta chains from one sample, sequenced in a study of technical replicates of blood from several donors. TCRdb keeps only in-frame clones here, not all; method: immunoSEQ multiplex PCR. This sample has about 66,000 clones, with roughly 92% found just once. The source material was PBMCs. The receptor set was obtained from a human donor in good health. Some clones in this sample may be carry-over from other donors' samples. Both conserved end residues are part of each CDR3. D genes are given only for firm matches. Clone size is given for some rows only: seen once, a few or many times, or a class if the clone is expanded.

v_call,j_call,clone_size,d_call,cdr3_nt,cdr3_aa
TRBV7-6,TRBJ2-3,.,.,TGTGCCAGCAGCTTAAGGGGGGGGCAGCGCACAGATACGCAGTATTTT,CASSLRGGQRTDTQYF
TRBV6-5,TRBJ2-7,.,TRBD2,TGTGCCAGCAGTTATGGCGGACTAGCGGGGTTGAGCGAGCAGTACTTC,CASSYGGLAGLSEQYF
TRBV11-2,TRBJ1-2,.,TRBD1,TGTGCCAGCAGCCCGGACAGGGCCGGTGGCTACACCTTC,CASSPDRAGGYTF
TRBV11-2,TRBJ2-2,.,.,TGTGCCAGCAGCTTAGTCGAGAGAGGGACCGGGGAGCTGTTTTTT,CASSLVERGTGELFF
TRBV29-1,TRBJ1-5,few,TRBD1,TGCAGCGGGCGACAGGGAACCGGGCCCCAGCATTTT,CSGRQGTGPQHF
TRBV4-3,TRBJ2-2,.,TRBD2,TGCGCCAGCAGCCAAGAACCGCTAGCGGAGATGAACACCGGGGAGCTGTTTTTT,CASSQEPLAEMNTGELFF
TRBV29-1,TRBJ2-7,.,TRBD1,TGCAGCGTCGAGGGGCTGACAGGGGGCTACGAGCAGTACTTC,CSVEGLTGGYEQYF
TRBV9,TRBJ2-5,.,TRBD1,TGTGCCAGCAGCGCGACGACAGGGGGCCTGGAGACCCAGTACTTC,CASSATTGGLETQYF
TRBV4-3,TRBJ2-5,.,.,TGCGCCAGCAGCCAAGAGTGGGGAGAAGAGACCCAGTACTTC,CASSQEWGEETQYF
TRBV9,TRBJ2-1,.,.,TGTGCCAGCAGCGTAGATGTAGTATCCAATGAGCAGTTCTTC,CASSVDVVSNEQFF
TRBV5-4,TRBJ2-5,.,TRBD1,TGTGCCAGCTGCATGGGACAGGGCCAGACCCAGTACTTC,CASCMGQGQTQYF
TRBV10-3,TRBJ2-1,.,.,TGTGCCATCAGTGACCCTATGAGCAATGAGCAGTTCTTC,CAISDPMSNEQFF
TRBV5-6,TRBJ2-5,.,.,TGTGCCAGCAGCTTGGTACAAGGGGGACAAGAGACCCAGTACTTC,CASSLVQGGQETQYF
TRBV5-6,TRBJ2-3,.,.,TGTGCCAGCGCATCACGGGTGACAGATACGCAGTATTTT,CASASRVTDTQYF
TRBV27,TRBJ2-3,.,.,TGTGCCAGCAGATCGATCGACAAAGACACAGATACGCAGTATTTT,CASRSIDKDTDTQYF
TRBV5-6,TRBJ2-2,.,TRBD2,TGTGCCAGCAGCTTGGTCCTACGGGAGGGCACCGGGGAGCTGTTTTTT,CASSLVLREGTGELFF
TRBV6-1,TRBJ2-7,.,.,TGTGCCAGCAGTGGCCTTAGGAGCTCCTACGAGCAGTACTTC,CASSGLRSSYEQYF
TRBV4-3,TRBJ1-4,.,.,TGCGCCAGCAGCCCCCAAGCGGCAACAACTAATGAAAAACTGTTTTTT,CASSPQAATTNEKLFF
TRBV13,TRBJ2-3,.,.,TGTGCCAGCAGCTTAACTAGAGATACGCAGTATTTT,CASSLTRDTQYF
TRBV5-1,TRBJ2-3,.,.,TGCGCCAGCCAGGCTAGCGAATCCACAGATACGCAGTATTTT,CASQASESTDTQYF
TRBV10-1,TRBJ1-1,once,TRBD1,TGCGCCAACGGGACAGTCGTGAACACTGAAGCTTTCTTT,CANGTVVNTEAFF
TRBV7-2,TRBJ2-7,.,TRBD1,TGTGCCAGCAGCTTAGCGGGACAGGGGGCGAGCGAGCAGTACTTC,CASSLAGQGASEQYF
TRBV4-1,TRBJ1-2,.,TRBD1,TGCGCCAGCAGCCAAGGGATTGGGCAGGGGGCTAGGGGCTACACCTTC,CASSQGIGQGARGYTF
TRBV6-5,TRBJ1-1,.,.,TGTGCCAGCAGTTCCTACGAGGGGGGGAAAGCTTTCTTT,CASSSYEGGKAFF
TRBV19,TRBJ2-2,.,TRBD1,TGTGCCACCGGCATTCGACAGGGGATCACCGGGGAGCTGTTTTTT,CATGIRQGITGELFF
TRBV18,TRBJ2-5,.,TRBD1,TGTGCCAGCTCACGGATCGGGACAGCCATCCAAGAGACCCAGTACTTC,CASSRIGTAIQETQYF
TRBV7-2,TRBJ2-1,.,.,TGTGCCAGCAGCTTAAGCCCCGCCTTAGTTGTGGGGGGCTACAATGAGCAGTTCTTC,CASSLSPALVVGGYNEQFF
TRBV4-2,TRBJ2-7,once,.,TGTGCCAGCAGCCAAGATCGGGACAACTACGAGCAGTACTTC,CASSQDRDNYEQYF
TRBV21-1,TRBJ1-2,.,.,TGTGCCAGCAGCAAAAGTATGCAGGGACTCAACTATGGCTACACCTTC,CASSKSMQGLNYGYTF
TRBV7-2,TRBJ2-5,.,TRBD2,TGTGCCAGCAGCGGCGGGAGCGGGGGGGCGACCCAGTACTTC,CASSGGSGGATQYF
TRBV13,TRBJ2-5,.,.,TGTGCCAGCAGCCCGGGGACTGGAGAGACCCAGTACTTC,CASSPGTGETQYF
TRBV4-3,TRBJ1-6,.,.,TGCGCCAGCAGCCAAGAATTACAGGCTGGCGGTTCACCCCTCCACTTT,CASSQELQAGGSPLHF
TRBV20-1,TRBJ1-1,.,.,TGCAGTGCGACAGTTTACACTGAAGCTTTCTTT,CSATVYTEAFF
TRBV6-5,TRBJ2-3,.,TRBD2,TGTGCCAGCAGTTACTCCGGAACTAGCGGGAGTTATACGCAGTATTTT,CASSYSGTSGSYTQYF
TRBV18,TRBJ2-7,.,.,TGTGCCAGCTCACCAAGTTCGGGCTACGAGCAGTACTTC,CASSPSSGYEQYF
TRBV5-4,TRBJ1-1,few,TRBD1,TGTGCCAGCAGCGTGGACAGGAATCGAGCTTTCTTT,CASSVDRNRAFF
TRBV20-1,TRBJ1-2,.,.,TGCAGCCACGGTCCGGGTGGCTACACCTTC,CSHGPGGYTF
TRBV10-3,TRBJ1-2,.,TRBD1,TGTGCCATCAATAGTCCGGGACAGGGGGCATATGGCTACACCTTC,CAINSPGQGAYGYTF
TRBV30,TRBJ2-7,.,.,TGTGCCTGGAGTCAAGAGGGACACCAGCGATCATACTACGAGCAGTACTTC,CAWSQEGHQRSYYEQYF
TRBV4-1,TRBJ2-3,.,TRBD2,TGCGCCAGCAGCCAAGAAACTAGCGGGGGACTAGGCCGTACAGATACGCAGTATTTT,CASSQETSGGLGRTDTQYF
TRBV7-2,TRBJ2-7,.,TRBD2,TGTGCCAGCAGCCCTAGCGGGGGCCCAGTCAAGCAGTACTTC,CASSPSGGPVKQYF
TRBV30,TRBJ2-3,medium-sized,.,TGTGCCTGGAGTTGGGCAGTATTAACAGATACGCAGTATTTT,CAWSWAVLTDTQYF
TRBV5-1,TRBJ2-2,once,TRBD2,TGCGCCAGCAGCCCGGGACTAGCACGGACCGGGGAGCTGTTTTTT,CASSPGLARTGELFF
TRBV19,TRBJ2-2,.,.,TGTGCCACAGACATCCTGGGAGGCGGGGAGCTGTTTTTT,CATDILGGGELFF
TRBV19,TRBJ1-4,.,TRBD1,TGTGCCAGTAGTATGGTGTCCGGGACAGCTAATGAAAAACTGTTTTTT,CASSMVSGTANEKLFF
TRBV2,TRBJ2-7,.,.,TGTGCCAGCACGGAGTTCGACGAGCAGTACTTC,CASTEFDEQYF
TRBV14,TRBJ2-2,once,TRBD2,TGTGCCAGCAGCCACCGACTAGCGGGAGCGAACACCGGGGAGCTGTTTTTT,CASSHRLAGANTGELFF
TRBV6-5,TRBJ2-5,.,TRBD2,TGTGCCAGCGGGGGGGGACTAGCGGGGATGGGCCAGTACTTC,CASGGGLAGMGQYF
TRBV14,TRBJ2-3,.,.,TGTGCCAGCAGCCCCGAACTGGGCTCAGATACGCAGTATTTT,CASSPELGSDTQYF
TRBV4-2,TRBJ2-2,.,.,TGTGCCAGCAGCCAAGATCAGAACACCGGGGAGCTGTTTTTT,CASSQDQNTGELFF
TRBV7-9,TRBJ1-6,.,TRBD1,TGTGCCAGCAGCTTGGGACAGGCCAAGTCACCCCTCCACTTT,CASSLGQAKSPLHF
TRBV14,TRBJ2-2,.,.,TGTGCCAGCAGCCCCCTGGGCGCGTCACCCACCGGGGAGCTGTTTTTT,CASSPLGASPTGELFF
TRBV4-3,TRBJ1-5,.,.,TGCGCCAGCAGCCAAGATCTAGTGCTTGTACGGCATTTT,CASSQDLVLVRHF